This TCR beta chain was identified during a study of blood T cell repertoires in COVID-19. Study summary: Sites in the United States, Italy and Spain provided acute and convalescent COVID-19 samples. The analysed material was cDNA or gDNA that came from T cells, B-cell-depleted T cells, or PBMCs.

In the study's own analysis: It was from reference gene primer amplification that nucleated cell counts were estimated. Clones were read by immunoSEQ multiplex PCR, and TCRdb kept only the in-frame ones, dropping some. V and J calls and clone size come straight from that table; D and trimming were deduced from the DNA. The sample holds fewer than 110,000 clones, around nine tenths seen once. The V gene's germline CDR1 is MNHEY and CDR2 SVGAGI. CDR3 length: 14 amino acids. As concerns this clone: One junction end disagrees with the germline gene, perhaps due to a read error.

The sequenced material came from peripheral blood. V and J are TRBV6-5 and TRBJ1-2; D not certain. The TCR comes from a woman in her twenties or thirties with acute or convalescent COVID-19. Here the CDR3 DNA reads TGTGCCAGCAGTTCCCAAGCGACGAACTATGGTTACACCTTC. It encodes CASSSQATNYGYTF.